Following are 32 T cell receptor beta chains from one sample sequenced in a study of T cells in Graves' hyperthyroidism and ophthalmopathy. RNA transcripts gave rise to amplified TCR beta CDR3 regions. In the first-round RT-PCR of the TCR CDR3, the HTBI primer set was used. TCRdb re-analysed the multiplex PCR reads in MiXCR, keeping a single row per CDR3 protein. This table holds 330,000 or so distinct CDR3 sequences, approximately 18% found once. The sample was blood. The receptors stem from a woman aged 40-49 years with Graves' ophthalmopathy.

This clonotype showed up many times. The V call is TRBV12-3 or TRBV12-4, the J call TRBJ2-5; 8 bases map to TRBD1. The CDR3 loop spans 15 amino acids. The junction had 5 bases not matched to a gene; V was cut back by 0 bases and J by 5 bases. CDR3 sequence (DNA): TGTGCCAGCAGTTTAGCCCAGGGGGCGGGGGAGACCCAGTACTTC. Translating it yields CASSLAQGAGETQYF.

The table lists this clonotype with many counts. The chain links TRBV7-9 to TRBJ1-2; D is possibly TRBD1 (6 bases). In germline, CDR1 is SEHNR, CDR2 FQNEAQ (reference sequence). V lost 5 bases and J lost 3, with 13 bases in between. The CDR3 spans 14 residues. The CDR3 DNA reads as TGTGCCAGCAGCCCCCGGCAGGGGTACTATGGCTACACCTTC. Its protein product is CASSPRQGYYGYTF. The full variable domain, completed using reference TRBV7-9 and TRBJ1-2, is DTGVSQNPRHKITKRGQNVTFRCDPISEHNRLYWYRQTLGQGPEFLTYFQNEAQLEKSRLLSDRFSAERPKGSFSTLEIQRTEQGDSAMYLCASSPRQGYYGYTFGSGTRLTVV.

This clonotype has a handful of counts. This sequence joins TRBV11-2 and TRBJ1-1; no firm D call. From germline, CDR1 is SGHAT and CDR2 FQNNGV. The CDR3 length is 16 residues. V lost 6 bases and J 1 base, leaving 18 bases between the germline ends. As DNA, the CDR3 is TGTGCCAGCAGAAAACCTAAAACGAGGCCGAACACTGAAGCTTTCTTT. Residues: CASRKPKTRPNTEAFF.

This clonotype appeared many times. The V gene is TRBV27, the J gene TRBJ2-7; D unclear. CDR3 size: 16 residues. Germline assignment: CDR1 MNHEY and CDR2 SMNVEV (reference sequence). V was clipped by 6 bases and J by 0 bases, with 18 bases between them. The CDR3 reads CASSPKPVFPSYEQYF. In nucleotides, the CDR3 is TGTGCCAGCAGCCCCAAGCCGGTCTTCCCCTCCTACGAGCAGTACTTC.

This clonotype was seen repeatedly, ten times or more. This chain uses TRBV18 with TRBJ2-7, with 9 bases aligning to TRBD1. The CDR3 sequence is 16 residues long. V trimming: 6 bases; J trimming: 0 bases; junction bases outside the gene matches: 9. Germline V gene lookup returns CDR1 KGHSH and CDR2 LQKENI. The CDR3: CASSPKGTGSSYEQYF. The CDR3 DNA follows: TGTGCCAGCTCCCCAAAGGGGACAGGGAGCTCCTACGAGCAGTACTTC.

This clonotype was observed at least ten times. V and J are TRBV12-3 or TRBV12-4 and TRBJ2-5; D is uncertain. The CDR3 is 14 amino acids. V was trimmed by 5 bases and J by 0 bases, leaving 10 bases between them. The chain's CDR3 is CASSKTPYQETQYF. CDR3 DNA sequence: TGTGCCAGCAGTAAGACACCGTACCAAGAGACCCAGTACTTC.

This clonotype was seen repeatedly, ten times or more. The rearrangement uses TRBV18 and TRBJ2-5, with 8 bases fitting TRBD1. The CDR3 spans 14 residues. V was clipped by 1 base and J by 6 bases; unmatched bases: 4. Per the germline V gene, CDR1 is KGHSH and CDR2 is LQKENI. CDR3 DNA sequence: TGTGCCAGCTCACCACAGGACAGGGCCAAGACCCAGTACTTC. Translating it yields CASSPQDRAKTQYF.

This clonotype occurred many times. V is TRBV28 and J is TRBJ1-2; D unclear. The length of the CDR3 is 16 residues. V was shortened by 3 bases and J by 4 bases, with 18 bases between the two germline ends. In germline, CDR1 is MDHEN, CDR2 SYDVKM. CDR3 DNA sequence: TGTGCCAGCAGTTTTTTTCTTCGGTCGGGAGGCTATGGCTACACCTTC. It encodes CASSFFLRSGGYGYTF.

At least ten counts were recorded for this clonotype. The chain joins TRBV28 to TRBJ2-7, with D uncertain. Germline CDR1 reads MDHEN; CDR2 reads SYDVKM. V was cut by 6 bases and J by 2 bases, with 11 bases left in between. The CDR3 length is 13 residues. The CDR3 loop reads CASRVGIAYEQYF. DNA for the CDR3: TGTGCCAGCAGGGTGGGGATTGCCTACGAGCAGTACTTC.

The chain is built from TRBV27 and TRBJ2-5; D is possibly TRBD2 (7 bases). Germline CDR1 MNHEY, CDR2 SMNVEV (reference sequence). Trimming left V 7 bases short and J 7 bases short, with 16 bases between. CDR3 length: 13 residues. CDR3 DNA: TGTGCCAGCAAGGAGGGGGGGGCGCGGACCCAGTACTTC. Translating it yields CASKEGGARTQYF.

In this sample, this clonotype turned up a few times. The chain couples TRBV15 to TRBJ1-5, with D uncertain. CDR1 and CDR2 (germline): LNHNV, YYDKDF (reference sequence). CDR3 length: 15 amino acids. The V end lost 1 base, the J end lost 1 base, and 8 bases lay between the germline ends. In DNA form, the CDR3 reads TGTGCCACCAGCAGAGGAGGTCAGAGCAATCAGCCCCAGCATTTT. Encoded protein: CATSRGGQSNQPQHF.

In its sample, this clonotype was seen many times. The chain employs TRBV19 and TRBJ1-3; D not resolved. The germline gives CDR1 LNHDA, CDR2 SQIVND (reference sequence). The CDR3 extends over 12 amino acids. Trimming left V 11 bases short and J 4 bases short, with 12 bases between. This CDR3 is CAAKGYGNTIYF. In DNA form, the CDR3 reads TGTGCCGCGAAGGGTTACGGAAACACCATATATTTT. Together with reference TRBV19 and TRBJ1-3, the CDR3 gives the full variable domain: DGGITQSPKYLFRKEGQNVTLSCEQNLNHDAMYWYRQDPGQGLRLIYYSQIVNDFQKGDIAEGYSVSREKKESFPLTVTSAQKNPTAFYLCAAKGYGNTIYFGEGSWLTVV.

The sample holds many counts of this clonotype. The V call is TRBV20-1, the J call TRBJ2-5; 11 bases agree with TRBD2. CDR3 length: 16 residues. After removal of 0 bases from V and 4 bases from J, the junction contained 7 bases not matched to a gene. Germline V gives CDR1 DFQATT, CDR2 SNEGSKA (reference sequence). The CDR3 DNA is TGCAGTGCTAGAGACCTAGCGGGAGGCGTCCGAGAGACCCAGTACTTC. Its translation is CSARDLAGGVRETQYF.

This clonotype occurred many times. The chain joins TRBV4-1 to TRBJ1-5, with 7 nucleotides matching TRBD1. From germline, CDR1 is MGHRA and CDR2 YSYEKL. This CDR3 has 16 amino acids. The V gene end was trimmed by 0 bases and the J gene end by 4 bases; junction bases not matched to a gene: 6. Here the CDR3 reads CASSQDPGTANQPQHF. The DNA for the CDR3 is TGCGCCAGCAGCCAAGATCCGGGGACAGCTAATCAGCCCCAGCATTTT.

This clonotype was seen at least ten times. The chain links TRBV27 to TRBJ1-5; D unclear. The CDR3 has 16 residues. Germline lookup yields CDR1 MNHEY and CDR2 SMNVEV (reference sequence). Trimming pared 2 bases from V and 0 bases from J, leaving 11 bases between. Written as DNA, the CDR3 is TGTGCCAGCAGTTTAGGTCCCGGGAATAGCAATCAGCCCCAGCATTTT. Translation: CASSLGPGNSNQPQHF.

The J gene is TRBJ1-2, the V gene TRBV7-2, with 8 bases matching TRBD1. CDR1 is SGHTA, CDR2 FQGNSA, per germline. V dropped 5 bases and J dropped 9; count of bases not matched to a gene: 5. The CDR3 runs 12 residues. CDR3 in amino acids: CASSRGQGSYTF. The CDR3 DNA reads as TGTGCCAGCAGCCGAGGACAGGGCAGCTACACCTTC.

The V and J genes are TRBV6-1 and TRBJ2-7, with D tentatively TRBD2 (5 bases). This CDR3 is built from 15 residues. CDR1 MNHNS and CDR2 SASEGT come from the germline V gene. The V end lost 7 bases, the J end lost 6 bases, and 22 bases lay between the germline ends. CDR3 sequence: CASTSFFGSPVEQYF. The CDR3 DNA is TGTGCCAGCACCTCCTTTTTTGGGAGTCCCGTCGAGCAGTACTTC.

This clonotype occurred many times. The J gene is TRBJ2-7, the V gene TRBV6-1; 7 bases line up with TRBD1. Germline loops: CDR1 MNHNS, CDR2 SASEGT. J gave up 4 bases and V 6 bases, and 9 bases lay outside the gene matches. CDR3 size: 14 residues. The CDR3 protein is CASSAGTVIYEQYF. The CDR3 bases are TGTGCCAGCAGCGCCGGGACAGTGATATACGAGCAGTACTTC.

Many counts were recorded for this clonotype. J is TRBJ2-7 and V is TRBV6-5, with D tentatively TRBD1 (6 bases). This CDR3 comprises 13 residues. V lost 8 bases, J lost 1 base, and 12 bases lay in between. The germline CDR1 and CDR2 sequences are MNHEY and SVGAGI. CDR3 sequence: CASRDTESYEQYF. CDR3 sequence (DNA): TGTGCCAGCCGGGACACCGAGTCCTACGAGCAGTACTTC.

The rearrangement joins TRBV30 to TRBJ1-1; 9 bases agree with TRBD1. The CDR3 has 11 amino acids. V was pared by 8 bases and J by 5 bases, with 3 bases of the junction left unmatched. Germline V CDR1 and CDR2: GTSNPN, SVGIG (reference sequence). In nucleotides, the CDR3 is TGTGCCCGGGGGACAGGGACTGAAGCTTTCTTT. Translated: CARGTGTEAFF.

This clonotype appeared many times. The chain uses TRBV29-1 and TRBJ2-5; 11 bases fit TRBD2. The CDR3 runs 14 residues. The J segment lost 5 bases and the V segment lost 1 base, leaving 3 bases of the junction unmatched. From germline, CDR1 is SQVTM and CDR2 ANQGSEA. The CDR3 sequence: CSVEGGTSGETQYF. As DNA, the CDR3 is TGCAGCGTTGAAGGGGGGACTAGCGGCGAGACCCAGTACTTC.

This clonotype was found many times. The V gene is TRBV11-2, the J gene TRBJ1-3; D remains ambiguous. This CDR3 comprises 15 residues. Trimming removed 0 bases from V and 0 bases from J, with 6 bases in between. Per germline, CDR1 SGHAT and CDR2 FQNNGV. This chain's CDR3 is CASSLDTLSGNTIYF. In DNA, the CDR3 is TGTGCCAGCAGCTTAGACACCCTCTCTGGAAACACCATATATTTT.

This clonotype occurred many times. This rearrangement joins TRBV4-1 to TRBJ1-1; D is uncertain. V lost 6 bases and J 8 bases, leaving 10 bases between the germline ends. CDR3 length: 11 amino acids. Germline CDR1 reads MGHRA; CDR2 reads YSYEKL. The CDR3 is CASRSELEAFF. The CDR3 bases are TGCGCCAGCAGGTCGGAACTCGAAGCTTTCTTT.

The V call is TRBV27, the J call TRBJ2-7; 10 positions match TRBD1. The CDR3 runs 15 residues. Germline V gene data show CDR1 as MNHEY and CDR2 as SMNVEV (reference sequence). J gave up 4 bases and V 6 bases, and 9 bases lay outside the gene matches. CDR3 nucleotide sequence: TGTGCCAGCAGCAAGAAAGGACAGGGGGATTACGAGCAGTACTTC. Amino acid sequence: CASSKKGQGDYEQYF.

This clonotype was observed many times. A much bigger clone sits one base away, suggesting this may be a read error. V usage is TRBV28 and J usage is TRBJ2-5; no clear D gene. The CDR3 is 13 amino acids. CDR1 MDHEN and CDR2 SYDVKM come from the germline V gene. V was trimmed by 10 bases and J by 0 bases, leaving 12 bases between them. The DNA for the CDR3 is TGTGCCACCCTCAAGCAGCACCAAGAGACCCAGTACTTC. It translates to CATLKQHQETQYF.

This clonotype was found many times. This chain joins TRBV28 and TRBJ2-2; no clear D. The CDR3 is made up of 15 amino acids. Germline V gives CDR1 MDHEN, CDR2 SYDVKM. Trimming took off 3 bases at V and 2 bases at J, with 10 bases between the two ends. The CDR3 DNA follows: TGTGCCAGCAGTTTCCAGCCGCTAAACACCGGGGAGCTGTTTTTT. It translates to CASSFQPLNTGELFF.

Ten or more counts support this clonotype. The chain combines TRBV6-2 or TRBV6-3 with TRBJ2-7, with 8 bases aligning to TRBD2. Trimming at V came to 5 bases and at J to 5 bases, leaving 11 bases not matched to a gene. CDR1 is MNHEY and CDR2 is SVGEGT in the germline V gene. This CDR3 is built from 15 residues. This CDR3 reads CASSPSWREDDEQYF. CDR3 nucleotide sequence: TGTGCCAGCAGTCCCTCCTGGCGGGAGGACGACGAGCAGTACTTC.

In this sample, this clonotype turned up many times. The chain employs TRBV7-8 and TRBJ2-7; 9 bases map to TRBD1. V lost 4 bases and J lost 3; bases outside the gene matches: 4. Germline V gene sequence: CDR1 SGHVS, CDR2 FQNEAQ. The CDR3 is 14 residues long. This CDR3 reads CASSYRTGVYEQYF. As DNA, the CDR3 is TGTGCCAGCAGCTACAGGACAGGGGTCTACGAGCAGTACTTC.

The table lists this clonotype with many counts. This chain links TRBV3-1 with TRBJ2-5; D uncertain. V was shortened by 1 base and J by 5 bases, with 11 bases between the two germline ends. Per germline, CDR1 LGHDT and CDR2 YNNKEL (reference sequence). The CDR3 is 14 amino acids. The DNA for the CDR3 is TGTGCCAGCAGCCAAGTCCAGCTGTATGAGACCCAGTACTTC. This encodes CASSQVQLYETQYF.

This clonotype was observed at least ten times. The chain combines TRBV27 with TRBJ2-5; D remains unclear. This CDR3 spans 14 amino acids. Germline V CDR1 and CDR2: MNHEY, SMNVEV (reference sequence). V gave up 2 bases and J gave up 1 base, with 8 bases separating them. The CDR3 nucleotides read TGTGCCAGCAGTTTAGTCGGAGTCCAAGAGACCCAGTACTTC. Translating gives CASSLVGVQETQYF.

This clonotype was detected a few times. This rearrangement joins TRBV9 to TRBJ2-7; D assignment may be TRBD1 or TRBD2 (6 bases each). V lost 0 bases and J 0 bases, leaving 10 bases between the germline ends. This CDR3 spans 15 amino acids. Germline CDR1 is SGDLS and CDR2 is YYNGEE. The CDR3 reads CASSVGGASSYEQYF. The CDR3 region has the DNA TGTGCCAGCAGCGTAGGGGGGGCCAGCTCCTACGAGCAGTACTTC.

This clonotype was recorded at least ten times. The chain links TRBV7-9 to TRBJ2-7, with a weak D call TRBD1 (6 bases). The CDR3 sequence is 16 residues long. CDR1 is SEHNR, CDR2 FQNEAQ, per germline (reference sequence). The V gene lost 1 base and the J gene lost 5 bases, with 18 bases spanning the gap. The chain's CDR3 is CASSLDGQYYGNEQYF. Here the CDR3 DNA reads TGTGCCAGCAGCTTAGATGGACAGTATTATGGGAACGAGCAGTACTTC.